Listed below are T cell receptor beta chains from one sample, sequenced in a study of shared clonotypes between healthy human individuals. Repertoires were generated with immunoSEQ multiplex PCR, while TCRdb's copy carries only in-frame clones and drops some. Of 640,000 or so clones listed, approximately 79% were seen once; the top ten hold under 2%. What was sequenced was memory CD4+ T cells sorted from blood. The receptors were gathered from a woman in her thirties in good health. CDR3s include the opening cysteine and the closing phenylalanine or tryptophan. The D gene is left open where the match is weak. Size is stated for part of the rows, as once, few or many counts, or as a class when the clone is expanded.

v_gene: TRBV29-1
j_gene: TRBJ1-1
abundance: .
d_gene: .
CDR3aa: CSVDRQGNTEAFF
CDR3nt: TGCAGCGTTGATCGGCAGGGAAACACTGAAGCTTTCTTT

v_gene: TRBV18
j_gene: TRBJ1-5
abundance: .
d_gene: TRBD1
CDR3aa: CASSPQQGHQPQHF
CDR3nt: TGTGCCAGCTCACCACAACAGGGGCATCAGCCCCAGCATTTT

v_gene: TRBV6-5
j_gene: TRBJ1-1
abundance: .
d_gene: .
CDR3aa: CASSYSRGAGRAFF
CDR3nt: TGTGCCAGCAGTTACTCGAGGGGGGCCGGTCGAGCTTTCTTT

v_gene: TRBV6-6
j_gene: TRBJ2-7
abundance: .
d_gene: TRBD2
CDR3aa: CASSRLAGVDEQYF
CDR3nt: TGTGCCAGCAGTAGACTAGCGGGAGTGGACGAGCAGTACTTC

v_gene: TRBV10-3
j_gene: TRBJ1-5
abundance: .
d_gene: .
CDR3aa: CAISESGGQPQHF
CDR3nt: TGTGCCATCAGTGAGTCCGGGGGTCAGCCCCAGCATTTT

v_gene: TRBV12-5
j_gene: TRBJ2-5
abundance: .
d_gene: .
CDR3aa: CASAGADETQYF
CDR3nt: TGTGCTAGTGCGGGGGCAGACGAGACCCAGTACTTC

v_gene: TRBV19
j_gene: TRBJ1-2
abundance: .
d_gene: .
CDR3aa: CASSLQTGPTGYGYTF
CDR3nt: TGTGCCAGTAGTCTTCAGACAGGACCAACGGGGTATGGCTACACCTTC

v_gene: TRBV23-1
j_gene: TRBJ2-6
abundance: .
d_gene: .
CDR3aa: CASRAGTGSGANVLTF
CDR3nt: TGCGCCAGCAGAGCCGGGACTGGCTCTGGGGCCAACGTCCTGACTTTC

v_gene: TRBV7-8
j_gene: TRBJ1-1
abundance: .
d_gene: .
CDR3aa: CASSLALAGFNTEAFF
CDR3nt: TGTGCCAGCAGCTTAGCGCTGGCAGGTTTTAACACTGAAGCTTTCTTT

v_gene: TRBV18
j_gene: TRBJ2-1
abundance: .
d_gene: TRBD1
CDR3aa: CASSPDRGHEQFF
CDR3nt: TGTGCCAGCTCACCCGACAGGGGCCATGAGCAGTTCTTC

v_gene: TRBV4-2
j_gene: TRBJ2-6
abundance: .
d_gene: TRBD1
CDR3aa: CASSHSDRGGLSGANVLTF
CDR3nt: TGTGCCAGCAGCCACTCGGACAGGGGGGGTCTCTCTGGGGCCAACGTCCTGACTTTC

v_gene: TRBV12-2
j_gene: TRBJ2-7
abundance: .
d_gene: .
CDR3aa: CASRQPWGEDVWYEQYF
CDR3nt: TGTGCAAGTCGCCAGCCCTGGGGGGAGGACGTTTGGTACGAGCAGTACTTC

v_gene: TRBV6-6
j_gene: TRBJ2-2
abundance: .
d_gene: .
CDR3aa: CASTPETPPGELFF
CDR3nt: TGTGCCAGCACCCCCGAGACACCACCCGGGGAGCTGTTTTTT

v_gene: TRBV5-1
j_gene: TRBJ2-5
abundance: .
d_gene: .
CDR3aa: CASSKGGQGETQYF
CDR3nt: TGCGCCAGCAGCAAGGGGGGTCAGGGAGAGACCCAGTACTTC

v_gene: TRBV6-6
j_gene: TRBJ1-2
abundance: .
d_gene: TRBD1
CDR3aa: CASSTGGGAYDGYTF
CDR3nt: TGTGCCAGCAGTACCGGAGGGGGCGCATATGATGGCTACACCTTC

v_gene: TRBV14
j_gene: TRBJ2-7
abundance: .
d_gene: .
CDR3aa: CASSQLLNYEQYF
CDR3nt: TGTGCCAGCAGCCAACTTCTAAACTACGAGCAGTACTTC

v_gene: TRBV4-1
j_gene: TRBJ1-2
abundance: .
d_gene: .
CDR3aa: CASSPGISAFGYTF
CDR3nt: TGCGCCAGCAGCCCAGGGATTTCCGCTTTCGGCTACACCTTC

v_gene: TRBV5-5
j_gene: TRBJ2-7
abundance: .
d_gene: .
CDR3aa: CASSQLREPWEQYF
CDR3nt: TGTGCCAGCAGCCAACTCCGGGAGCCTTGGGAGCAGTACTTC

v_gene: TRBV19
j_gene: TRBJ2-5
abundance: .
d_gene: .
CDR3aa: CASSTRGTQYF
CDR3nt: TGTGCCAGTAGTACCAGGGGGACCCAGTACTTC

v_gene: TRBV28
j_gene: TRBJ2-7
abundance: .
d_gene: .
CDR3aa: CASSLSAASSYEQYF
CDR3nt: TGTGCCAGCAGTTTATCGGCAGCCAGCTCCTACGAGCAGTACTTC

v_gene: TRBV4-1
j_gene: TRBJ2-5
abundance: .
d_gene: .
CDR3aa: CASSQVVLETQYF
CDR3nt: TGCGCCAGCAGCCAAGTAGTATTGGAGACCCAGTACTTC

v_gene: TRBV6-4
j_gene: TRBJ2-7
abundance: .
d_gene: .
CDR3aa: CASSDSRGGETSYEQYF
CDR3nt: TGTGCCAGCAGTGACTCGAGGGGGGGGGAGACCTCCTACGAGCAGTACTTC

v_gene: TRBV27
j_gene: TRBJ1-2
abundance: .
d_gene: TRBD1
CDR3aa: CASRGQGADGYTF
CDR3nt: TGTGCCAGCAGGGGACAGGGGGCGGATGGCTACACCTTC

v_gene: TRBV18
j_gene: TRBJ2-7
abundance: few
d_gene: TRBD1
CDR3aa: CASSPSGTGPLEQYF
CDR3nt: TGTGCCAGCTCACCCTCCGGGACAGGTCCCCTCGAGCAGTACTTC

v_gene: TRBV28
j_gene: TRBJ1-2
abundance: .
d_gene: TRBD1
CDR3aa: CASSPPLRDRGLRGYTF
CDR3nt: TGTGCCAGCAGTCCGCCCCTCCGGGACAGGGGGCTTCGTGGCTACACCTTC

v_gene: TRBV6-1
j_gene: TRBJ2-5
abundance: .
d_gene: .
CDR3aa: CASSENRGGETQYF
CDR3nt: TGTGCCAGCAGTGAAAACAGGGGAGGGGAGACCCAGTACTTC

v_gene: TRBV7-8
j_gene: TRBJ2-1
abundance: .
d_gene: .
CDR3aa: CASSGPGHLGGEQFF
CDR3nt: TGTGCCAGCAGTGGACCGGGACACCTAGGTGGTGAGCAGTTCTTC

v_gene: TRBV15
j_gene: TRBJ2-7
abundance: many
d_gene: .
CDR3aa: CATSREGVPEQYF
CDR3nt: TGTGCCACCAGCAGAGAAGGGGTCCCCGAGCAGTACTTC

v_gene: TRBV7-3
j_gene: TRBJ1-1
abundance: .
d_gene: .
CDR3aa: CASGRLGNTEAFF
CDR3nt: TGTGCCAGCGGTAGACTGGGGAACACTGAAGCTTTCTTT

v_gene: TRBV2
j_gene: TRBJ2-2
abundance: .
d_gene: .
CDR3aa: CASTGNTGELFF
CDR3nt: TGTGCCAGCACGGGTAACACCGGGGAGCTGTTTTTT

v_gene: TRBV14
j_gene: TRBJ2-3
abundance: .
d_gene: TRBD2
CDR3aa: CASSPLAGPTDTQYF
CDR3nt: TGTGCCAGCAGCCCACTAGCGGGGCCCACAGATACGCAGTATTTT

v_gene: TRBV19
j_gene: TRBJ1-4
abundance: many
d_gene: .
CDR3aa: CASSIGEVAMGEKLFF
CDR3nt: TGTGCCAGTAGTATCGGTGAGGTGGCCATGGGTGAAAAACTGTTTTTT

v_gene: TRBV14
j_gene: TRBJ2-3
abundance: .
d_gene: TRBD2
CDR3aa: CASSQDRLAAGVADTQYF
CDR3nt: TGTGCCAGCAGCCAAGATCGGCTTGCAGCGGGAGTAGCAGATACGCAGTATTTT